The clone carrying this T cell receptor (beta chain) came up many times. Unique molecular identifiers were in the cDNA, with template-switch universal primer binding. TCRdb itself ran the 5' RACE reads through MiXCR, one entry per CDR3 protein. The sample lists about 920,000 distinct CDR3 sequences; 9% to 15% were seen once. The sample originates from a study of identical twins. The CDR3 runs 17 residues. Germline lookup yields CDR1 MGHRA and CDR2 YSYEKL. Trimming removed 4 bases at V and 3 bases at J, with 22 bases between. These sequences were also reported in another study, on yellow fever vaccine responses in identical twins. This second study notes: Twin vaccine T cell responses reportedly seemed partly convergent, partly personalized.

This TCR was recovered from a woman aged 18-30 years in good health. Sequenced material: PBMCs. V gene TRBV4-1 combines with J gene TRBJ2-7, with D maybe TRBD1 (6 bases). CDR3: CASSPMQTGLSYYEQYF. The CDR3 DNA reads TGCGCCAGCAGCCCCATGCAAACAGGGCTCTCGTACTACGAGCAGTACTTC.